These T cell receptor beta chains were read from a single sample in a study of neurological immune-mediated disorders. In TCRdb, the 5' RACE reads were re-called with MiXCR into one record per CDR3 protein. Of about 120,000 distinct CDR3 sequences detected, roughly 3.2% appear once; the ten largest clones hold 1% to 1.5%. The sequencing sample was made of PBMCs. These receptors originate from a woman aged 25 to 39 with multiple sclerosis. CDR3s include the opening cysteine and the closing phenylalanine or tryptophan. Each record gives: V gene, clone size, J gene, D gene, CDR3 protein, CDR3 DNA. D genes are given only for firm matches. For some rows the clone size is stated as once, few or many, or as a class when expanded; others skip it.

TRBV6-5	many	TRBJ2-7	.	CASSYLAGSSYEQYF	TGTGCCAGCAGTTACCTGGCAGGATCCTCCTACGAGCAGTACTTC
TRBV5-1	.	TRBJ1-1	.	CASSYDGPNTEAFF	TGCGCCAGCAGCTACGACGGCCCGAACACTGAAGCTTTCTTT
TRBV6-1	many	TRBJ2-3	.	CASSDTHSRKRNTQYF	TGTGCCAGCAGCGACACCCACTCCCGGAAGCGAAATACGCAGTATTTT
TRBV15	many	TRBJ2-3	.	CATSRLDVTQYF	TGTGCCACCAGCAGGTTAGATGTTACGCAGTATTTT
TRBV19	many	TRBJ2-5	.	CASGTETQYF	TGTGCCAGCGGTACAGAGACCCAGTACTTC
TRBV6-5	many	TRBJ2-1	.	CASSYSFVGQSYNEQFF	TGTGCCAGCAGTTACTCTTTTGTAGGACAATCCTACAATGAGCAGTTCTTC
TRBV5-6	many	TRBJ2-1	.	CASSLGREQFF	TGTGCCAGCAGCTTGGGTAGGGAGCAGTTCTTC
TRBV20-1	many	TRBJ1-2	.	CSVASQKSYGYTF	TGCAGTGTAGCGAGCCAGAAATCCTATGGCTACACCTTC
TRBV5-5	few	TRBJ2-7	.	CASSEARGFYEQYF	TGTGCCAGCAGCGAGGCCCGGGGTTTCTACGAGCAGTACTTC
TRBV27	many	TRBJ2-2	.	CASSVRLEEADTGELFF	TGTGCCAGCAGTGTCCGACTAGAAGAAGCTGACACCGGGGAGCTGTTTTTT
TRBV6-1	many	TRBJ2-5	.	CASSERSGRGTQYF	TGTGCCAGCAGTGAACGCTCAGGGAGAGGGACCCAGTACTTC
TRBV7-8	many	TRBJ2-1	TRBD2	CASSLGASGGYNEQFF	TGTGCCAGCAGCTTAGGAGCTAGCGGGGGATACAATGAGCAGTTCTTC
TRBV20-1	many	TRBJ2-2	.	CSASASQGLRTGELFF	TGCAGTGCTAGCGCTTCGCAGGGGCTGAGGACCGGGGAGCTGTTTTTT
TRBV4-2	many	TRBJ2-7	.	CASSQEVMDPSYEQYF	TGTGCCAGCAGCCAAGAGGTTATGGATCCCTCCTACGAGCAGTACTTC
TRBV20-1	few	TRBJ2-7	.	CSARRDTSYEQYF	TGCAGTGCTAGACGGGACACATCCTACGAGCAGTACTTC
TRBV5-1	many	TRBJ1-1	TRBD1	CASSGGQSSTEAFF	TGCGCCAGCAGCGGGGGACAGTCTAGCACTGAAGCTTTCTTT
TRBV5-4	many	TRBJ1-2	.	CASSSALGNYGYTF	TGTGCCAGCAGCTCGGCGCTAGGTAACTATGGCTACACCTTC
TRBV7-2	.	TRBJ2-3	.	CASSLGGTSTQGPQYF	TGTGCCAGCAGCTTGGGCGGGACATCCACACAAGGGCCGCAGTATTTT
TRBV7-2	many	TRBJ2-7	.	CASSLGEGSYEQYF	TGTGCCAGCAGCCTCGGGGAAGGGTCCTACGAGCAGTACTTC
TRBV6-2/TRBV6-3	many	TRBJ2-1	TRBD2	CASSSTSGGANEQFF	TGTGCCAGCAGTTCCACTAGCGGGGGGGCCAATGAGCAGTTCTTC
TRBV4-1	many	TRBJ1-1	.	CASSQGGNTEAFF	TGCGCCAGCAGCCAAGGGGGGAACACTGAAGCTTTCTTT
TRBV5-1	many	TRBJ2-3	TRBD1	CASSLEDRRLDTQYF	TGCGCCAGCAGCTTGGAGGACAGGAGGTTGGATACGCAGTATTTT
TRBV6-1	.	TRBJ1-5	.	CASSEDSGGGMEQPQHF	TGTGCCAGCAGTGAAGACTCGGGAGGGGGGATGGAGCAGCCCCAGCATTTT
TRBV20-1	many	TRBJ2-1	.	CSARPSGRYNEQFF	TGCAGTGCTAGACCTTCTGGACGGTACAATGAGCAGTTCTTC
TRBV12-3/TRBV12-4	many	TRBJ2-3	.	CASSLGDSDTQYF	TGTGCCAGCAGTTTAGGGGACTCCGATACGCAGTATTTT
TRBV5-6	many	TRBJ2-1	TRBD1	CASSQPGTGLNEQFF	TGTGCCAGCAGCCAACCCGGGACAGGCTTGAATGAGCAGTTCTTC
TRBV27	many	TRBJ2-1	TRBD2	CASSSLAGEPQFF	TGTGCCAGCAGTTCCTTAGCGGGGGAGCCGCAGTTCTTC
TRBV7-2	many	TRBJ2-3	.	CASSLEAAGSDTQYF	TGTGCCAGCAGCTTAGAAGCGGCTGGGTCAGATACGCAGTATTTT
TRBV7-2	many	TRBJ2-5	TRBD2	CASSPRTSGNQETQYF	TGTGCCAGCAGCCCCCGGACTAGCGGGAATCAAGAGACCCAGTACTTC
TRBV20-1	many	TRBJ1-4	.	CSARGGGTYEKLFF	TGCAGTGCTAGAGGCGGGGGGACTTACGAAAAACTGTTTTTT
TRBV10-3	many	TRBJ2-2	.	CAISGPTGELFF	TGTGCCATCAGTGGTCCCACCGGGGAGCTGTTTTTT
TRBV7-2	.	TRBJ2-7	.	CASSFPLTRDLTTEQYF	TGTGCCAGCAGCTTTCCTCTAACTAGGGACTTAACTACCGAGCAGTACTTC
TRBV20-1	many	TRBJ1-5	TRBD1	CSARETGGFSNQPQHF	TGCAGTGCTAGAGAGACAGGGGGCTTTAGCAATCAGCCCCAGCATTTT
TRBV6-5	many	TRBJ2-5	.	CASSYWKNQETQYF	TGTGCCAGCAGTTATTGGAAGAATCAAGAGACCCAGTACTTC
TRBV6-2/TRBV6-3	many	TRBJ1-5	.	CASSYDRKPQHF	TGTGCCAGCAGTTACGACCGCAAGCCCCAGCATTTT
TRBV2	many	TRBJ2-1	.	CASSEAFAHNEQFF	TGTGCCAGCAGTGAGGCGTTTGCGCACAATGAGCAGTTCTTC